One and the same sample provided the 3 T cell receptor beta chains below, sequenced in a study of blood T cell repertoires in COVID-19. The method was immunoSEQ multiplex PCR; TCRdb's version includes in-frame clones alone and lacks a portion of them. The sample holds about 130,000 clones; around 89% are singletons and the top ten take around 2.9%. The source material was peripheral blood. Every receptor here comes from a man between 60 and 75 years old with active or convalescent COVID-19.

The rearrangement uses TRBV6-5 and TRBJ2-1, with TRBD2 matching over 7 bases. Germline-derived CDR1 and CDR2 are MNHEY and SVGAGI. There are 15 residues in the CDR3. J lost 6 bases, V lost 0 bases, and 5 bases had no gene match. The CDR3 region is CASSYSASGLNEQFF. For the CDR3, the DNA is TGTGCCAGCAGTTACTCGGCTAGCGGACTCAATGAGCAGTTCTTC.

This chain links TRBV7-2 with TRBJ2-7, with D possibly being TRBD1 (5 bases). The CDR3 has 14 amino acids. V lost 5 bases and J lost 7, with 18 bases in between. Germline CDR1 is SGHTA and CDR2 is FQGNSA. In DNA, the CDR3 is TGTGCCAGCAGCCCAGTCGACAGAACAAGGGAGCAGTACTTC. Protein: CASSPVDRTREQYF.

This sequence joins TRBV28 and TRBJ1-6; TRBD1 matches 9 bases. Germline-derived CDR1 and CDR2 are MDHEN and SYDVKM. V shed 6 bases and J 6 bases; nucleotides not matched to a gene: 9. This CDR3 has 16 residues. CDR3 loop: CASRAGQGLTNSPLHF. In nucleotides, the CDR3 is TGTGCCAGCAGAGCGGGACAGGGCTTAACTAATTCACCCCTCCACTTT. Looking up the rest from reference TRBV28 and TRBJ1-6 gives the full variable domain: DVKVTQSSRYLVKRTGEKVFLECVQDMDHENMFWYRQDPGLGLRLIYFSYDVKMKEKGDIPEGYSVSREKKERFSLILESASTNQTSMYLCASRAGQGLTNSPLHFGNGTRLTVT.